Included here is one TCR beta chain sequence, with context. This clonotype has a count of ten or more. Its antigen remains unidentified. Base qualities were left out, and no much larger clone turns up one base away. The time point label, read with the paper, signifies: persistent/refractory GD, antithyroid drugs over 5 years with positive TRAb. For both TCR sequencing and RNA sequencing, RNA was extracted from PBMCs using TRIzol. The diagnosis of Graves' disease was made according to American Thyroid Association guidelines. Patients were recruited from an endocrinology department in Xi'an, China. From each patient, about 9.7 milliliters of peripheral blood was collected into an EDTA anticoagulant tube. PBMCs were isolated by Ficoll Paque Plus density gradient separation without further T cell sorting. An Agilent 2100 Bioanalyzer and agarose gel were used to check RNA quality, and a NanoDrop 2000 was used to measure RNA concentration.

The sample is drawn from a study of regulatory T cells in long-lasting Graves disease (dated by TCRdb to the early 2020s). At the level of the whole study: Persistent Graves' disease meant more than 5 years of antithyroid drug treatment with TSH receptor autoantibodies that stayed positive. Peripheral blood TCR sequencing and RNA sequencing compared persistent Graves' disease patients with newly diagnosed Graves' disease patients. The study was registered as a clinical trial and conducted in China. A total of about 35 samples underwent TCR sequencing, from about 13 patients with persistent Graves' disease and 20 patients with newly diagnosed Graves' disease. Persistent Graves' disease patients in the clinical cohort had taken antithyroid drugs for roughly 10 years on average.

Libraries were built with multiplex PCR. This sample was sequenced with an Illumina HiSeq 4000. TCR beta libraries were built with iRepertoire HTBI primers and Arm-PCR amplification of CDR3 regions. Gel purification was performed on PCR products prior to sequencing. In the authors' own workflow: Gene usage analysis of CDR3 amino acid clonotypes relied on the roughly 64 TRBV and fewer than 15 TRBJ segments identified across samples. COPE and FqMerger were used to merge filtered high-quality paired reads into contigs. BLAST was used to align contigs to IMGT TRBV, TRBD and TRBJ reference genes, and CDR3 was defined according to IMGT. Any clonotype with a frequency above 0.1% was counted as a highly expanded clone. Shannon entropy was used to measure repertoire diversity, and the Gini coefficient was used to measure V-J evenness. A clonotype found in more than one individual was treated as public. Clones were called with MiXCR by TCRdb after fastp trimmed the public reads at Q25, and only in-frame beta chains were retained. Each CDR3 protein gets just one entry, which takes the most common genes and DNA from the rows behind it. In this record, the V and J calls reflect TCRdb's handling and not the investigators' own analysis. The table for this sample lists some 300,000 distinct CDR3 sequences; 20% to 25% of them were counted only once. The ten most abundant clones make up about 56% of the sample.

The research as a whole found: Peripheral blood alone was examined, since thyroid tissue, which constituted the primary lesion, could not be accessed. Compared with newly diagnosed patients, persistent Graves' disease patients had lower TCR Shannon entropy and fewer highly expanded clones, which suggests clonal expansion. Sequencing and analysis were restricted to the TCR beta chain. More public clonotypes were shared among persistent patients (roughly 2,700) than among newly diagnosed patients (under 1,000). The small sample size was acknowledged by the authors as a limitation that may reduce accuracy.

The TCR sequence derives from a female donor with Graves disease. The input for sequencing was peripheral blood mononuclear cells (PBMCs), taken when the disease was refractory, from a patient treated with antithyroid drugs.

DNA sequence: TGTGCCAGCAGCCCACCTTTGAGAGGGAGCACCGGGGAGCTGTTTTTT. It translates as CASSPPLRGSTGELFF. The sequence is built from TRBV28 and TRBJ2-2, and perhaps TRBD2 as D gene, on 5 matching bases. The CDR3 spans 16 residues, from the cysteine through the phenylalanine. CDR3 DNA is the only sequence kept; it has 48 bases, read in frame from the first base. The trim is 6 bases for V and 4 bases for J, with a gap of 18 bases between the germline ends. Reading the germline V gene gives CDR1 MDHEN and CDR2 SYDVKM.